This T cell receptor beta chain originates from a study of blood T cell repertoires in COVID-19. Study-level background: Whether acute or convalescent, the COVID-19 samples came from the United States, Italy and Spain. Nucleic acid was either cDNA or gDNA, and it came from T cells, B-cell-depleted T cells, or PBMCs.

Under the authors' procedure: By means of reference gene primer amplification, nucleated cell counts were estimated. Only in-frame clones appear in the TCRdb table, and some are missing; sequencing was by immunoSEQ multiplex PCR. V and J calls plus clone size are reproduced from that table; the DNA served to infer D and trimming. Counted here are approximately 240,000 clones, 80% to 90% occurring once; the ten biggest clones make up about 3.5%. Study members were between about 18 and 95 years old and lived in some 22 US regions. Germline lookup yields CDR1 SGHRS and CDR2 YFSETQ. V was cut by 5 bases and J by 3 bases, with 11 bases left in between. The CDR3 is 14 residues long.

This chain joins TRBV5-1 and TRBJ2-2; D may be TRBD2 (5 bases). The sample consisted of PBMCs or T cells enriched from blood (not recorded which). The source is a woman aged 18-35 years in a cohort exposed to, infected with or recovered from COVID-19 (not recorded which). The CDR3 loop is CASSKEVDTGELFF. CDR3 nucleotide sequence: TGCGCCAGCAGTAAGGAGGTGGACACCGGGGAGCTGTTTTTT.